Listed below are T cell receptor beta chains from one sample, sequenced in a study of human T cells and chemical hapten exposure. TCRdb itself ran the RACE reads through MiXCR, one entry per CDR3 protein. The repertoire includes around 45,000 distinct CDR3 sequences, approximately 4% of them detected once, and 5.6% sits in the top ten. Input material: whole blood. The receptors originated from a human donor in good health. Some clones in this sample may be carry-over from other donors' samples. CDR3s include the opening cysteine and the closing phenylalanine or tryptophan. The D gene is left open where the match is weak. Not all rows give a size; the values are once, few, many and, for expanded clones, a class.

CASSSPAGGLSDTQYF,TGTGCCAGCAGTTCCCCAGCGGGAGGTCTTTCAGATACGCAGTATTTT,TRBD2,TRBJ2-3,many,TRBV28
CATNPSADYSNQPQHF,TGCGCCACCAATCCGTCGGCTGATTATAGCAATCAGCCCCAGCATTTT,-,TRBJ1-5,many,TRBV10-2
CASSLVGRHTGGNYGYTF,TGTGCCAGCAGCTTAGTTGGGCGTCACACAGGGGGCAACTATGGCTACACCTTC,TRBD1,TRBJ1-2,few,TRBV11-3
CISGRRKEAFF,TGTATTAGTGGTAGGCGTAAAGAAGCTTTCTTT,-,TRBJ1-1,many,TRBV28
CASSQDRVAGNTIYF,TGTGCCAGCAGCCAGGACAGGGTGGCTGGAAACACCATATATTTT,TRBD1,TRBJ1-3,many,TRBV3-1
CSALTGGPDTQYF,TGCAGTGCTTTGACAGGGGGTCCAGATACGCAGTATTTT,TRBD1,TRBJ2-3,many,TRBV20-1
CASSQGLLAGPAGANVLTF,TGTGCCAGCAGCCAAGGGTTGCTAGCGGGACCGGCGGGGGCCAACGTCCTGACTTTC,TRBD2,TRBJ2-6,-,TRBV14
CASSLQGASSTEAFF,TGCGCCAGCAGCTTACAGGGGGCAAGTAGCACTGAAGCTTTCTTT,TRBD1,TRBJ1-1,many,TRBV5-1
CASSAGTGVAGELFF,TGTGCCAGCAGTGCGGGGACAGGGGTGGCCGGGGAGCTGTTTTTT,TRBD1,TRBJ2-2,many,TRBV6-1
CASSQGRPNTEAFF,TGCGCCAGCAGCCAAGGGAGGCCGAACACTGAAGCTTTCTTT,-,TRBJ1-1,many,TRBV4-1
CASTLTGSNTEAFF,TGTGCCAGCACCCTGACAGGGTCGAACACTGAAGCTTTCTTT,TRBD1,TRBJ1-1,few,TRBV6-6
CAISGDPNSPLHF,TGTGCCATCAGCGGGGACCCTAATTCACCCCTCCACTTT,-,TRBJ1-6,many,TRBV10-3
CASSLAARGRGNQPQHF,TGTGCCAGCAGCTTAGCCGCCAGGGGGCGAGGCAATCAGCCCCAGCATTTT,TRBD1,TRBJ1-5,many,TRBV7-9
CASGFTLGGNTGELFF,TGTGCTAGTGGTTTCACCCTAGGAGGGAACACCGGGGAGCTGTTTTTT,-,TRBJ2-2,many,TRBV12-5
CSAREGLGSNQPQHF,TGCAGTGCTAGGGAGGGATTGGGGAGCAATCAGCCCCAGCATTTT,-,TRBJ1-5,-,TRBV20-1
CSARITEYEQYF,TGCAGTGCTAGAATCACGGAGTACGAGCAGTACTTC,-,TRBJ2-7,many,TRBV20-1
CASSWQRGNEQFF,TGCGCCAGCAGCTGGCAACGTGGGAATGAGCAGTTCTTC,-,TRBJ2-1,-,TRBV10-1
CASSQEVSQPTEAFF,TGTGCCAGCAGCCAAGAAGTATCTCAACCGACTGAAGCTTTCTTT,-,TRBJ1-1,many,TRBV4-2
CASSLGLANYEQFF,TGTGCCAGCAGCTTAGGGCTAGCAAATTATGAGCAGTTCTTC,-,TRBJ2-1,many,TRBV7-2
CASTRGRSSYNEQFF,TGTGCCAGCACGCGCGGGAGAAGCTCCTACAATGAGCAGTTCTTC,TRBD2,TRBJ2-1,many,TRBV28
CSVAGNSRDGYTF,TGCAGCGTTGCCGGGAACTCGCGCGATGGCTACACCTTC,-,TRBJ1-2,many,TRBV29-1
CASSKGPASYEQYF,TGTGCCAGCAGCAAAGGGCCCGCCTCCTACGAGCAGTACTTC,-,TRBJ2-7,many,TRBV9
CASSHPKRGNDYGYTF,TGTGCCAGCAGCCACCCTAAAAGGGGCAATGACTATGGCTACACCTTC,-,TRBJ1-2,many,TRBV14
CASSTGDTQYF,TGTGCCAGCAGTACAGGAGATACGCAGTATTTT,-,TRBJ2-3,many,TRBV12-3/TRBV12-4
CATSDPGGEQYF,TGTGCCACCAGTGATCCGGGGGGCGAGCAGTACTTC,TRBD2,TRBJ2-7,many,TRBV24-1
CASSQTIMNTEAFF,TGCGCCAGCAGCCAAACCATCATGAACACTGAAGCTTTCTTT,-,TRBJ1-1,many,TRBV4-1
CASSKAGGKGDREQFF,TGTGCCAGCAGCAAAGCAGGAGGAAAGGGGGACCGGGAGCAGTTCTTC,-,TRBJ2-1,-,TRBV21-1
CSARDGGSLNTEAFF,TGCAGTGCTAGAGACGGGGGGTCTTTGAACACTGAAGCTTTCTTT,-,TRBJ1-1,many,TRBV20-1
CASSYGQGYTQYF,TGTGCCAGCAGTTACGGGCAGGGATATACGCAGTATTTT,-,TRBJ2-3,many,TRBV6-6
CSAGQSSGNTIYF,TGCAGCGCCGGACAGTCGAGTGGAAACACCATATATTTT,-,TRBJ1-3,-,TRBV29-1
CASSVPTYNEQFF,TGTGCCAGCAGTGTGCCTACATACAATGAGCAGTTCTTC,-,TRBJ2-1,many,TRBV11-2
CATSKAFF,TGTGCCACCAGTAAAGCTTTCTTT,-,TRBJ1-1,-,TRBV24-1
CASSSHTGDTEAFF,TGTGCCAGCAGTTCCCATACAGGGGACACTGAAGCTTTCTTT,TRBD1,TRBJ1-1,few,TRBV27
CASSFLGQSNTGELFF,TGCGCCAGCAGCTTCTTGGGACAGTCGAACACCGGGGAGCTGTTTTTT,TRBD1,TRBJ2-2,many,TRBV5-1
CASSLTTNTGELFF,TGTGCCAGCAGTTTAACAACGAACACCGGGGAGCTGTTTTTT,-,TRBJ2-2,few,TRBV12-3/TRBV12-4
CSVEGQGAGNEQYF,TGCAGCGTTGAAGGGCAGGGGGCAGGAAACGAGCAGTACTTC,TRBD1,TRBJ2-7,many,TRBV29-1
CASSPGRLGPSTDTQYF,TGTGCCAGCAGCCCAGGACGGTTGGGGCCTAGCACAGATACGCAGTATTTT,-,TRBJ2-3,many,TRBV7-9
CSASSRYGSYEQYF,TGCAGTGCTTCCTCCCGTTACGGCTCCTACGAGCAGTACTTC,-,TRBJ2-7,many,TRBV20-1
CSARGSRPYNSPLHF,TGCAGTGCTAGAGGAAGCAGGCCGTATAATTCACCCCTCCACTTT,-,TRBJ1-6,many,TRBV20-1
CASQEVGSNQPQHF,TGTGCCAGCCAAGAGGTCGGGAGCAATCAGCCCCAGCATTTT,-,TRBJ1-5,many,TRBV28
CSARAPGHQNTEAFF,TGCAGTGCTAGAGCTCCGGGACACCAGAACACTGAAGCTTTCTTT,-,TRBJ1-1,many,TRBV20-1
CASSPGGSGIYIQYF,TGTGCCAGCAGCCCCGGTGGTAGCGGGATATACATTCAGTACTTC,TRBD2,TRBJ2-4,-,TRBV14
CAWNPAGPRETQYF,TGTGCCTGGAATCCTGCCGGGCCCCGGGAGACCCAGTACTTC,-,TRBJ2-5,few,TRBV30
CATSRDLTDTQYF,TGTGCCACCAGCAGGGACTTAACAGATACGCAGTATTTT,-,TRBJ2-3,many,TRBV15
CASSLDRRDTEAFF,TGTGCCAGCAGCTTGGACAGGCGGGACACTGAAGCTTTCTTT,TRBD1,TRBJ1-1,few,TRBV7-9
CASSEFGGTQPQHF,TGTGCCAGCAGTGAATTTGGGGGGACTCAGCCCCAGCATTTT,-,TRBJ1-5,few,TRBV25-1
CASSLESGPSYEQYF,TGTGCCAGCAGCTTAGAATCCGGGCCCTCCTACGAGCAGTACTTC,-,TRBJ2-7,-,TRBV7-9
CASSEDPTNTDTQYF,TGTGCCAGCAGTGAAGACCCGACTAACACAGATACGCAGTATTTT,-,TRBJ2-3,many,TRBV6-1
CASSQAQGDYGYTF,TGCGCCAGCAGCCAAGCACAGGGGGACTATGGCTACACCTTC,TRBD1,TRBJ1-2,many,TRBV4-1
CASTLGTELRDTQYF,TGTGCCAGCACCCTAGGGACTGAACTTCGAGATACGCAGTATTTT,-,TRBJ2-3,many,TRBV28
CASSLERGSTDTQYF,TGTGCCAGCAGCTTAGAGCGGGGTAGCACAGATACGCAGTATTTT,-,TRBJ2-3,few,TRBV11-2
CERRKTSKAGEKFF,TGTGAAAGAAGAAAAACTTCTAAAGCAGGTGAGAAGTTCTTC,-,TRBJ2-1,-,TRBV4-2
CASSSGNTEAFF,TGCGCCAGCAGCTCCGGGAACACTGAAGCTTTCTTT,-,TRBJ1-1,many,TRBV5-1